This TCR beta chain was captured in a study of graft-versus-host responses after intestinal transplantation. For the study at large: Anti-thymocyte globulin induction, then tacrolimus and steroids for approximately 3 years, went to all recipients. Study-level points and caveats: GvH clones detected in recipient marrow included some appearing first in ileum or blood. Circulating GvH clones peaking coincided with falling HvG clones soon after transplant. Across patients carrying graft-donor T cell macrochimerism, allografts held high graft-versus-host to host-versus-graft clonal ratios.

Sequencing was performed with immunoSEQ multiplex PCR; in TCRdb, only in-frame clones are kept and a portion is missing. The profile shows 90,000 to 95,000 clones, 75% to 95% of them singletons. Details on this clone: Its target is not known.

V was clipped by 6 bases and J by 2 bases, with 18 bases between them. The V gene's germline CDR1 is SGHAT and CDR2 FQNNGV. This CDR3 is 16 amino acids long. The specimen was unstimulated CD8+ T cells sorted from spleen or lymph node cells, collected before intestinal transplant. The chain combines TRBV11-2 with TRBJ2-3, with D perhaps TRBD1 (6 bases). The source of this sequence is a human donor who received an intestinal transplant. CDR3 protein: CASSEQTGSITDTQYF. DNA of the CDR3: TGTGCCAGCAGTGAACAAACAGGGAGTATCACAGATACGCAGTATTTT.